This TCR beta chain is from a study of shared clonotypes between healthy human individuals. Study overall: Donors, aged 18 to 49, were a couple of women and three men. General study results and limits: Inspection by rarefaction showed sorted-subset sequencing to be incomplete despite large depth.

Remarks on this clone: Antigen specificity is unknown.

At a deep level, the assay was run. The assay was immunoSEQ multiplex PCR, and TCRdb's table has in-frame clones only and misses some. The table records 1.4 million or so clones, roughly 98.5% of them present only once. Recent vaccinations or acute infections were absent in the healthy HIV-negative adult donors. V was pared by 4 bases and J by 4 bases, with 14 bases between. The CDR3 consists of 14 residues. Germline CDR1 is SGHDT and CDR2 is YYEEEE. The genes are TRBV5-6 and TRBJ2-5, with a possible D match to TRBD2 (6 bases). This receptor was taken from a man aged 30-40 years in good health. Sequencing used naive CD4+ T cells sorted from blood. Subset indicated: CD45RA+ positively selected. CDR3 in DNA: TGTGCCAGCAGCCGGGGACTGAGCATAGAGACCCAGTACTTC. It specifies CASSRGLSIETQYF.